The text below deals with one T cell receptor beta chain. As yet, its antigen is unknown. This sample is part of a study of cytomegalovirus exposure and HLA in healthy donors. Broader study findings: It was assumed in the presence/absence analyses that sequencing depth was roughly uniform across donors.

The study ran its PCR with 60 Vbeta and 13 Jbeta primers. Clones were read by immunoSEQ multiplex PCR, and TCRdb kept only the in-frame ones, dropping some. There are over 150,000 clones in the sample; 80% to 90% occur only once, and roughly 2.3% lies in the top ten. This TCR was sampled from a male donor in good health and CMV-seronegative. The sequenced sample was PBMCs.

As DNA, the CDR3 is TGTGCCAGCAGCCTTAGCGGGGGCGGCACCGGGGAGCTGTTTTTT. It codes for CASSLSGGGTGELFF. This chain uses TRBV7-2 with TRBJ2-2; 9 bases fit TRBD2. The CDR3 is made up of 15 amino acids. After removal of 5 bases from V and 4 bases from J, the junction contained 5 bases not matched to a gene. Germline V gene data show CDR1 as SGHTA and CDR2 as FQGNSA.